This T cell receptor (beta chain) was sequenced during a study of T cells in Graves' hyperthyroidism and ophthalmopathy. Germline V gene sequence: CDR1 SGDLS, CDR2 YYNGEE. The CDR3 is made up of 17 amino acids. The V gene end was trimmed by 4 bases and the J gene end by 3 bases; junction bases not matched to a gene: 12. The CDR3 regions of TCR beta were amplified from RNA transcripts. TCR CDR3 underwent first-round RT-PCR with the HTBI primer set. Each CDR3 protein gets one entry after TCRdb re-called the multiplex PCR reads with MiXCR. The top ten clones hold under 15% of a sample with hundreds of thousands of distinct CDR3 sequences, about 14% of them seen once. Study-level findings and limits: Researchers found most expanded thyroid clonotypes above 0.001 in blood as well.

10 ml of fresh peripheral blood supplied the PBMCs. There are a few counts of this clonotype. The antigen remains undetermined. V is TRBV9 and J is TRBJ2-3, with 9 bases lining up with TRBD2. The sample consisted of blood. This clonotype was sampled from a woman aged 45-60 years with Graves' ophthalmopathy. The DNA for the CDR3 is TGTGCCAGCAGCATTCGCCTCGGGACTAGCAGAACAGATACGCAGTATTTT. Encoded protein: CASSIRLGTSRTDTQYF.